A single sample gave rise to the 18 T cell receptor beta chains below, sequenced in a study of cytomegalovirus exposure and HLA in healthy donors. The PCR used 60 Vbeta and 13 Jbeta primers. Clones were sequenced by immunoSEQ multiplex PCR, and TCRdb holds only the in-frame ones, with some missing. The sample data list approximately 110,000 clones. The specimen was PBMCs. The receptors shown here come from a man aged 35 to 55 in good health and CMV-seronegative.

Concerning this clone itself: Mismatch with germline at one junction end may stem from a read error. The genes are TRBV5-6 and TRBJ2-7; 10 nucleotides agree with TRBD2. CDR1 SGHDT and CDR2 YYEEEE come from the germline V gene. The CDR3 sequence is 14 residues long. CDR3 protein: CASSLDRLAGVPHF. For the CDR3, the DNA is TGTGCCAGCAGCTTGGATCGGCTAGCGGGAGTGCCCCACTTC.

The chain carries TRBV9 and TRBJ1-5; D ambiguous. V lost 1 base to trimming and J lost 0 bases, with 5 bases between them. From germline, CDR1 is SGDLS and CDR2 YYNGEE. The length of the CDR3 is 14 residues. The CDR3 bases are TGTGCCAGCAGCGTAACAGATAGCAATCAGCCCCAGCATTTT. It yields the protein CASSVTDSNQPQHF.

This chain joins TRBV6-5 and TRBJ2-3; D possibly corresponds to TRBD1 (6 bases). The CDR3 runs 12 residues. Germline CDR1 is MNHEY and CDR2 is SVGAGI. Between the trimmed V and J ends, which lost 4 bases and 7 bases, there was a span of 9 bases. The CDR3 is CASSSTGNTQYF. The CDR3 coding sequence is TGTGCCAGCAGTTCCACAGGGAATACGCAGTATTTT.

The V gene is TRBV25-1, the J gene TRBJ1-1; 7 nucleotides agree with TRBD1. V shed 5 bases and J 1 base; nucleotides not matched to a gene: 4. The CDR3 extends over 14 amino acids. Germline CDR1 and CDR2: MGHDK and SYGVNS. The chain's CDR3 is CASSPRTGNTEAFF. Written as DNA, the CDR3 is TGTGCCAGCAGTCCTAGGACAGGGAACACTGAAGCTTTCTTT.

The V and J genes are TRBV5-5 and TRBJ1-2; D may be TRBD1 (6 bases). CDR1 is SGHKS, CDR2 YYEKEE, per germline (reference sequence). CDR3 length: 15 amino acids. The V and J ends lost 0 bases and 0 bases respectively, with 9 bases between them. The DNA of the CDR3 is TGTGCCAGCAGCTTGGTAAGGACAGCTAACTATGGCTACACCTTC. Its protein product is CASSLVRTANYGYTF. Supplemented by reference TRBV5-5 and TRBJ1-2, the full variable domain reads DAGVTQSPTHLIKTRGQQVTLRCSPISGHKSVSWYQQVLGQGPQFIFQYYEKEERGRGNFPDRFSARQFPNYSSELNVNALLLGDSALYLCASSLVRTANYGYTFGSGTRLTVV.

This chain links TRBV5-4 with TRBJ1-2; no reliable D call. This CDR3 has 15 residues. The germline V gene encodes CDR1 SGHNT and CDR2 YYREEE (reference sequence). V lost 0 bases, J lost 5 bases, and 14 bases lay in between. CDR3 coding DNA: TGTGCCAGCAGCTTGGCGGGAAGGGATGTGTATGGCTACACCTTC. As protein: CASSLAGRDVYGYTF.

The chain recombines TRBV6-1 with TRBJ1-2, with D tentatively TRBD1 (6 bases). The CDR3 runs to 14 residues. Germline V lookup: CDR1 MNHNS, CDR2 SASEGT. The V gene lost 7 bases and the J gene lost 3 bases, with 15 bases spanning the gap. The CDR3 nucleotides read TGTGCCAGCACGGGGGGGGGCTTTTACTATGGCTACACCTTC. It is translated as CASTGGGFYYGYTF.

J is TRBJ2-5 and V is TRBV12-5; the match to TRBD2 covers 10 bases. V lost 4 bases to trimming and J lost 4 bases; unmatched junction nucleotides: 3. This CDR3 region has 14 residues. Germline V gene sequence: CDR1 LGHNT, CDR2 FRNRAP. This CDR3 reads CASGSSGSGETQYF. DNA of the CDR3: TGTGCTAGTGGTTCTAGCGGGAGCGGAGAGACCCAGTACTTC.

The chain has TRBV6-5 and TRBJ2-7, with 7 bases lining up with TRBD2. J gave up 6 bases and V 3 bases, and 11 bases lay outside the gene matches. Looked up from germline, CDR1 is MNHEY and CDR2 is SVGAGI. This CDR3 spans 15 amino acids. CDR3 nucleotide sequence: TGTGCCAGCAGTTATCCCAATTCGGGAGGATCCGAGCAGTACTTC. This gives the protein CASSYPNSGGSEQYF.

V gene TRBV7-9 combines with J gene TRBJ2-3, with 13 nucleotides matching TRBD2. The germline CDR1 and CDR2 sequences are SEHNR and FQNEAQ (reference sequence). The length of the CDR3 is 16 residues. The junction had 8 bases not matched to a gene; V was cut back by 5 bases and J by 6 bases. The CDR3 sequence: CASSSGLAGASDTQYF. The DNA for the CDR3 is TGTGCCAGCAGCAGTGGACTAGCGGGAGCCTCCGATACGCAGTATTTT.

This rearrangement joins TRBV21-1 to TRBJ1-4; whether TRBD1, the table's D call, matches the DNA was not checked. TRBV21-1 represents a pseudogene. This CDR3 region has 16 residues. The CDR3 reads CASSKVPTSGYEKLFF. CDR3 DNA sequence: TGTGCCAGCAGCAAAGTACCGACTTCAGGGTATGAAAAACTGTTTTTT.

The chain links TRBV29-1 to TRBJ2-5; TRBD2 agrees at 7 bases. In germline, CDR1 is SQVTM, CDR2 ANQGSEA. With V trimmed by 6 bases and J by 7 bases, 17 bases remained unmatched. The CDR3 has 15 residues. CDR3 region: CSVSPRLASGSTQYF. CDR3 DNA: TGCAGCGTGTCCCCTAGACTAGCATCAGGATCGACCCAGTACTTC.

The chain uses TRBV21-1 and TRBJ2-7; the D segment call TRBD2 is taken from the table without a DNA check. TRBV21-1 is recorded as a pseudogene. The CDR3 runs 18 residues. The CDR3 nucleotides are TGTGCCATCTTCAGAGGGGGGGCCCCCGGGCCTAGAACGGGCGAGCAGTACTTC. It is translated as CAIFRGGAPGPRTGEQYF.

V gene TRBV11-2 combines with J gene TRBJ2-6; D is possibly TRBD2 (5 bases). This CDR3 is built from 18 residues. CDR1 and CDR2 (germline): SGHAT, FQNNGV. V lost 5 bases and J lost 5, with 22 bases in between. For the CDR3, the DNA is TGTGCCAGCAGCCATTGGGGAGTGGACGGGCGGCGGGCCAACGTCCTGACTTTC. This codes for CASSHWGVDGRRANVLTF. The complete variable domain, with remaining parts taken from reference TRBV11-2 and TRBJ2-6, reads EAGVAQSPRYKIIEKRQSVAFWCNPISGHATLYWYQQILGQGPKLLIQFQNNGVVDDSQLPKDRFSAERLKGVDSTLKIQPAKLEDSAVYLCASSHWGVDGRRANVLTFGAGSRLTVL.

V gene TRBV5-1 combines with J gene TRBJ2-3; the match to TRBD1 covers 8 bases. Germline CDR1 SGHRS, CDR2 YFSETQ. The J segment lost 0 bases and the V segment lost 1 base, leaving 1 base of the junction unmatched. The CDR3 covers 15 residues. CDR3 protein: CASSLSGGSTDTQYF. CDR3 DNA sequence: TGCGCCAGCAGCTTGTCAGGGGGCAGCACAGATACGCAGTATTTT.

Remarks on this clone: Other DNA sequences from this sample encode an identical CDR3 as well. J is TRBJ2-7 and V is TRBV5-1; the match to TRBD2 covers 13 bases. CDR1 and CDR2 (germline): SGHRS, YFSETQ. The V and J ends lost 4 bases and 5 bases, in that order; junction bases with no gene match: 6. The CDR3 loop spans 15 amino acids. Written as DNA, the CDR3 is TGCGCCAGCAGCCCCCGACTAGCGGGGGGCCACGAGCAGTACTTC. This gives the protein CASSPRLAGGHEQYF.

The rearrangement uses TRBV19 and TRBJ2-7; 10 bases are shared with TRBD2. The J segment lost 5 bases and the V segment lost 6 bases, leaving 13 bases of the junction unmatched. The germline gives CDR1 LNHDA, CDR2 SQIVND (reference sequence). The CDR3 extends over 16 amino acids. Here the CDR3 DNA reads TGTGCCAGTAGCTCCCTTGTGGCTAGCGGGAGAGACGAGCAGTACTTC. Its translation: CASSSLVASGRDEQYF.

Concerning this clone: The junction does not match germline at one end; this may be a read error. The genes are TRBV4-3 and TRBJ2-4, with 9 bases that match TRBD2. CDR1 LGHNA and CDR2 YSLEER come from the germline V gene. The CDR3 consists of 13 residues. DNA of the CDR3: TGCGCCAGCAGCCAAGAGAGGGGTAGCGGGAGACTATTC. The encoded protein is CASSQERGSGRLF.